This T cell receptor beta chain was sequenced for a study of PD-1 blockade in classical Hodgkin lymphoma. Study results and limitations: There was a significant rise in CD4+ TCR diversity by C4D1, with no such rise for CD8+. At baseline, newly diagnosed patients reportedly showed less TCR diversity than healthy donors. Lower baseline TCR diversity marked trial partial responders and progressors.

Profiling relied on immunoSEQ multiplex PCR, and the TCRdb table lists in-frame clones only, not all of them. The sample holds under 15,000 clones, 65% to 85% seen once. Brentuximab vedotin exposure varied among the patients, all of whom had relapsed after autologous stem cell transplantation. This CDR3 has 15 residues. V dropped 2 bases and J dropped 0 bases, with 8 bases sitting between them. Germline CDR1 is MGHRA and CDR2 is YSYEKL. This clone was observed a handful of times. As yet, its antigen is unknown. This chain links TRBV4-1 with TRBJ1-3, with D possibly matching TRBD1 (6 bases). The receptor was isolated from a human donor with classical Hodgkin lymphoma. The starting material was peripheral blood mononuclear cells (PBMCs), obtained at baseline. This CDR3 is CASSQTGISGNTIYF. The CDR3 region has the DNA TGCGCCAGCAGCCAAACAGGGATCTCTGGAAACACCATATATTTT.